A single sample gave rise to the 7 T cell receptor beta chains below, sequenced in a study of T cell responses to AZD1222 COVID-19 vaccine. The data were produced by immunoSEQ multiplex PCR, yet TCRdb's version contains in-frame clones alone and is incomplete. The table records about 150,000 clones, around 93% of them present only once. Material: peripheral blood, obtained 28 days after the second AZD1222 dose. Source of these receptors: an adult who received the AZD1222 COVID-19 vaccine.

The CDR3 spells CASSYHNSVVEQYF. As DNA, the CDR3 is TGTGCCAGCAGTTACCATAACTCGGTCGTGGAGCAGTACTTC. This rearrangement joins TRBV27 to TRBJ2-7; D call uncertain. V gave up 4 bases and J gave up 7 bases, with 17 bases separating them. Germline CDR1 MNHEY, CDR2 SMNVEV (reference sequence). The CDR3 contains 14 residues.

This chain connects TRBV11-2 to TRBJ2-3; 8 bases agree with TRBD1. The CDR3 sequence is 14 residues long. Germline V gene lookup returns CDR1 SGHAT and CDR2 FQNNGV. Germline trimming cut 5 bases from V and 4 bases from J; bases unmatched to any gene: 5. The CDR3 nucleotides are TGTGCCAGCAGCCAGGGGACAGGCTCAGATACGCAGTATTTT. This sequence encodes CASSQGTGSDTQYF.

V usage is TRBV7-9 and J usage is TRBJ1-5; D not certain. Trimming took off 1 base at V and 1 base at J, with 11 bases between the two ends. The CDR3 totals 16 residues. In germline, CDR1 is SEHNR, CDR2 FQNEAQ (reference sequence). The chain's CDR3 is CASSLGPGGSNQPQHF. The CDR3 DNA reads TGTGCCAGCAGCTTAGGCCCAGGAGGCAGCAATCAGCCCCAGCATTTT.

The CDR3 bases are TGTGCCAGCAGTGGGGAAAACTATGGCTACACCTTC. This gives the protein CASSGENYGYTF. The gene calls are TRBV2 and TRBJ1-2; D gene unclear. The CDR3 extends over 12 amino acids. Germline CDR1 and CDR2: SNHLY and FYNNEI. V was pared by 4 bases and J by 2 bases, with 5 bases between.

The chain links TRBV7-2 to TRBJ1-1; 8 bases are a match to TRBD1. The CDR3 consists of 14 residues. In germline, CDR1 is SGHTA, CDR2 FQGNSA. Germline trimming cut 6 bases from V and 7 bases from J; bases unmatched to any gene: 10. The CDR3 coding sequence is TGTGCCAGCAGGTCTTCAGGGGGCGCCGGTGAAGCTTTCTTT. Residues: CASRSSGGAGEAFF.

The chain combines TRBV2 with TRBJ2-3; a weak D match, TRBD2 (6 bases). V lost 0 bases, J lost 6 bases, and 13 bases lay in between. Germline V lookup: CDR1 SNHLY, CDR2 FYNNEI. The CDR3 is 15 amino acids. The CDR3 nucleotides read TGTGCCAGCAGTGAAGCCGGGAGAACCAGGGATACGCAGTATTTT. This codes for CASSEAGRTRDTQYF. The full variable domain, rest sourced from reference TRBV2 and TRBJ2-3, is EPEVTQTPSHQVTQMGQEVILRCVPISNHLYFYWYRQILGQKVEFLVSFYNNEISEKSEIFDDQFSVERPDGSNFTLKIRSTKLEDSAMYFCASSEAGRTRDTQYFGPGTRLTVL.

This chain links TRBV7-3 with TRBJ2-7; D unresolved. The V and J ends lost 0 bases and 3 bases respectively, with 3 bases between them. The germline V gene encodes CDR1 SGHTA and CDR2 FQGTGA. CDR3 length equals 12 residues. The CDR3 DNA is TGTGCCAGCAGCTTAACCCACTACGAGCAGTACTTC. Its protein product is CASSLTHYEQYF.